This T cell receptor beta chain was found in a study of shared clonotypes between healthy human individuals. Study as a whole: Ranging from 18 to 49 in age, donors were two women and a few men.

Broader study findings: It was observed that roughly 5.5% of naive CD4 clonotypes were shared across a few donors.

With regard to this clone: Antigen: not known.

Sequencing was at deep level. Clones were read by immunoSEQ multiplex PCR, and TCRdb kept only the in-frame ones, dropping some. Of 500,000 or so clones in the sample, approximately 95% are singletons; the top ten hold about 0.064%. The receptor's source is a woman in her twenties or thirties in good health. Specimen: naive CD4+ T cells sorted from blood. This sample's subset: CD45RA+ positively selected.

The CDR3 reads CASGPGSYEQYF. The CDR3 DNA sequence: TGTGCTAGTGGTCCCGGATCCTACGAGCAGTACTTC. This sequence joins TRBV12-5 and TRBJ2-7; D gene ambiguous. The V gene's germline CDR1 is LGHNT and CDR2 FRNRAP. The V end was cut by 5 bases, the J end by 1 base, with 6 bases between. This CDR3 region has 12 residues.